Sequencing of this T cell receptor beta chain was carried out in a study of glioma-infiltrating T cells after dendritic cell vaccination. At the level of the study: Patients had newly diagnosed or recurrent glioblastoma and received dendritic cell vaccines.

General study results and limits: The cohort had few patients with full blood and tumor sets.

The time point: after dendritic cell vaccination, including at tumor progression/relapse. PBMC were collected before vaccination, two weeks after the third vaccination, and at progression. Trimming at V came to 4 bases and at J to 4 bases, leaving 11 bases not matched to a gene. This CDR3 is built from 16 residues. Germline V gene lookup returns CDR1 PRHDT and CDR2 FYEKMQ (reference sequence). Notes on this clone: Its matching antigen is unknown.

Assay: immunoSEQ multiplex PCR; the TCRdb copy retains only in-frame clones and omits some. The sample yields 80,000 to 95,000 clones, less than 85% seen once. This TCR derives from a human donor with glioblastoma. This material consisted of blood, taken after dendritic cell vaccination. The gene calls are TRBV13 and TRBJ2-7, with 9 bases identical to TRBD1. The CDR3 is CASSSYLGTGLYEQYF. CDR3 coding DNA: TGTGCCAGCAGCTCATACCTCGGGACAGGGCTTTACGAGCAGTACTTC.